This T cell receptor (beta chain) was captured by sequencing in a study of T cells after yellow fever vaccination. Study-wide points: The presence of abundant clonotypes contaminating from the bulk population was possible in FACS-sorted repertoires. There was a small share of clonotypes that showed up in both the CD4 and CD8 compartments.

Per the germline V gene, CDR1 is MNHEY and CDR2 is SVGEGT. This CDR3 region has 18 residues. V was pared by 2 bases and J by 0 bases, with 9 bases of the junction left unmatched. TCRdb called the 5' RACE reads again in MiXCR, with one record for every CDR3 protein. The sample lists around 310,000 distinct CDR3 sequences, 7.5% to 9% seen once, with approximately 18% in the top ten. Regarding this clonotype: The target antigen is unknown.

Source: PBMCs, taken on the day of the first yellow fever vaccination. The gene calls are TRBV6-2 or TRBV6-3 and TRBJ1-5; TRBD1 matches 8 bases. The TCR originated in a man aged 18 to 35 who received the YFV17D yellow fever vaccine. CDR3 residues: CASSYGRGTGISNQPQHF. Here the CDR3 DNA reads TGTGCCAGCAGTTACGGACGAGGGACAGGAATTAGCAATCAGCCCCAGCATTTT.